This TCR beta chain appears in the sequencing data of a study of blood T cell repertoires in COVID-19 (dated by TCRdb to 2019 to 2021). A note on the overall study: Collaborator samples came from the United States, Italy and Spain and covered acute and convalescent phases of COVID-19. HLA class I and class II types, where available, came from metadata supplied by the sample provider rather than from assay-based typing. The repertoires were released in a freely available public database meant as a resource for research on the immune response to SARS-CoV-2. Deeply sampled blood TCRbeta repertoires from subjects exposed to, actively infected with, or recovered from COVID-19 were included in the dataset. Samples came from the ongoing ImmuneRACE study (first 160 participants) plus 1,254 subjects from 6 global collaborators. The prospective study material was composed of cDNA or gDNA derived from T cells, B-cell-depleted T cells, or PBMCs. A de-identified subject ID, COVID-19 status, age in years and sex were almost always included in the sample metadata. Summary of the overall study and its limitations: Clinical and demographic metadata were provided uncurated, with the amount varying by source and participant.

TCRbeta CDR3 regions were amplified from genomic DNA by means of the immunoSEQ Assay, a bias-controlled multiplex PCR. The original methods were these. Nucleated cell counts per sample were estimated from amplification of reference gene primers within the assay. Sequence reads were collapsed and filtered to measure the absolute abundance of every unique TCRbeta CDR3 rearrangement. For each sample, productive Simpson clonality was calculated as the square root of Simpson's diversity index over productive rearrangements. TCRdb holds this immuneACCESS table with in-frame rearrangements only. Some clones are missing; in checked studies, unresolved V genes explain under half, and the rest has no known cause. Clone size and the V and J calls come from that table; the DNA yielded D and trimming. The sample table contains fewer than 250,000 clones; only one count was recorded for roughly four fifths of them. The ten most abundant clones make up about 1.9% of the sample.

The CDR3 holds 18 amino acids from the cysteine to the phenylalanine. The DNA shown is the 54-base CDR3, in frame from base 1. The germline V gene specifies SGHTS as CDR1 and YDEGEE as CDR2. Germline trimming amounts to 0 bases on V and 3 bases on J, with 9 as the count of junction bases outside the gene matches. The collaborating institutions used their own protocols to collect whole blood in K2EDTA tubes. For TCRbeta analysis, collaborators shipped samples as frozen whole blood, isolated PBMCs, or DNA extracted from either of those sample types. Comment on this clone: The clone's antigen remains unknown. Per-nucleotide qualities are absent, and no much larger clonotype sits a single base away.

The chain joins TRBV5-8 to TRBJ1-5, with 10 bases aligning to TRBD1. This sequence originates from a woman at least 80 years old with acute or convalescent COVID-19. The source material was peripheral blood. The CDR3: CASSLGGQGRNVNQPQHF. The DNA reads as follows: TGTGCCAGCAGCTTGGGGGGACAGGGGAGGAACGTCAATCAGCCCCAGCATTTT.